Below are 2 T cell receptor beta chains sequenced from a single sample in a study of T cells in women clearing cervical HPV infection. Measured with immunoSEQ multiplex PCR; TCRdb has only the in-frame clones, and not every one. The listing contains 45,000 to 55,000 clones. The source material was blood buffy coat. The receptors here all came from a woman aged 18 to 69 with a cervical HPV16 infection that either progressed to CIN3+ or cleared (not recorded which).

Worth noting for this clone: From the germline J gene comes the end of the CDR3, since the read stops 3 residues before it. The chain combines TRBV6-1 with TRBJ1-2, with 9 bases fitting TRBD1. The trim removed 3 bases at V and 6 bases at J, leaving 5 bases unmatched. The CDR3 extends over 14 amino acids. Germline lookup yields CDR1 MNHNS and CDR2 SASEGT. The covered CDR3 bases are TGTGCCAGCAGTGACGGACAGGGGAGGGATGGC. This translates into CASSDGQGRDG. The full CDR3 protein reads CASSDGQGRDGYTF.

Partial CDR3 DNA: TGTGCCAGTAGTATATCGGGGTCCTATGGC. Translating gives CASSISGSYG. The whole CDR3 sequence is CASSISGSYGYTF. V usage is TRBV19 and J usage is TRBJ1-2; no definite D call. The sequence runs out 3 residues before the end of the CDR3; the remainder is reconstructed from the germline J gene. V lost 2 bases, J lost 4 bases, and 8 bases lay in between. The CDR3 is 13 amino acids. Germline CDR1 reads LNHDA; CDR2 reads SQIVND (reference sequence).